This TCR beta chain was captured in a study of blood T cell repertoires in COVID-19. For the study at large: Donors in the United States, Italy and Spain gave samples during acute or convalescent COVID-19. PBMCs, B-cell-depleted T cells, or T cells provided the cDNA or gDNA that made up the material.

Trimming took off 0 bases at V and 10 bases at J, with 7 bases between the two ends. The CDR3 is 13 residues long. Looked up from germline, CDR1 is LGHNA and CDR2 is YSLEER. In the study's own analysis: Cell counts per sample came from amplifying reference gene primers. Profiling relied on immunoSEQ multiplex PCR, and the TCRdb table lists in-frame clones only, not all of them. V, J and clone size are those of that table, while D and trimming were read from the DNA. The data show about 22,000 clones, 65% to 90% seen once. The J gene is TRBJ1-6, the V gene TRBV4-3; no definite D call. This clonotype originated in a man in his sixties or seventies with acute or convalescent COVID-19. What was sequenced was peripheral blood. CDR3 coding DNA: TGCGCCAGCAGCCAAGATCTAGGATCACCCCTCCACTTT. Translation: CASSQDLGSPLHF.